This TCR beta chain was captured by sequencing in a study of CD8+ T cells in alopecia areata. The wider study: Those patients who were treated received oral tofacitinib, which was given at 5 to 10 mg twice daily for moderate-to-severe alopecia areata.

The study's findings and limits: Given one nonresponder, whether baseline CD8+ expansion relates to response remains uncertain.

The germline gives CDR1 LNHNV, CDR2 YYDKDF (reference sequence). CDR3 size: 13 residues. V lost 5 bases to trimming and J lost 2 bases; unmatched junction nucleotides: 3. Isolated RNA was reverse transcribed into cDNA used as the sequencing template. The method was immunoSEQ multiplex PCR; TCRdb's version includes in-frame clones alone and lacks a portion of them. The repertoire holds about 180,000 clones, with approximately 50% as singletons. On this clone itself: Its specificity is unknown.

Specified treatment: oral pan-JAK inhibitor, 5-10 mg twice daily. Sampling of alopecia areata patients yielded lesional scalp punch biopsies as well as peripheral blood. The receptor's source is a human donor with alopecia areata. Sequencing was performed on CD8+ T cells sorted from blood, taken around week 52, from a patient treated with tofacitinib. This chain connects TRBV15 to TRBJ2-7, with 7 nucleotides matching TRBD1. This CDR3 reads CATSAGTAYEQYF. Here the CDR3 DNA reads TGTGCCACCAGCGCAGGGACAGCCTACGAGCAGTACTTC.